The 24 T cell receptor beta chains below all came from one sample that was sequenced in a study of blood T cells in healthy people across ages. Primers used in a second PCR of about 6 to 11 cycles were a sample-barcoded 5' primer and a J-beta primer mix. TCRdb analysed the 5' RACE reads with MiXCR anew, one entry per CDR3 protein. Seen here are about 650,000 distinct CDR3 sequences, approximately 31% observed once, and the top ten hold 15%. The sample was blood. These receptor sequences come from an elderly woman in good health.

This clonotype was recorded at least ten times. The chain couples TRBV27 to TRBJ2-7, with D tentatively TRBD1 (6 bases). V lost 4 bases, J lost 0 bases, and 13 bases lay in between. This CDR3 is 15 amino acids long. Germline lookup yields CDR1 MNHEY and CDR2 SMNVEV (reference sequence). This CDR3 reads CASSSRTANSYEQYF. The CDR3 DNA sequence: TGTGCCAGCAGTTCTCGGACAGCCAACTCCTACGAGCAGTACTTC.

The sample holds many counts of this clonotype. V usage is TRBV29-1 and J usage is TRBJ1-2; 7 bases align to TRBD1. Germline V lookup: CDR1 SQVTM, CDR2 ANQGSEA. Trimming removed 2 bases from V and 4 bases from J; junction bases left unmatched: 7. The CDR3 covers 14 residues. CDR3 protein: CSVEQGQPSYGYTF. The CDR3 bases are TGCAGCGTTGAACAGGGACAGCCTTCCTATGGCTACACCTTC.

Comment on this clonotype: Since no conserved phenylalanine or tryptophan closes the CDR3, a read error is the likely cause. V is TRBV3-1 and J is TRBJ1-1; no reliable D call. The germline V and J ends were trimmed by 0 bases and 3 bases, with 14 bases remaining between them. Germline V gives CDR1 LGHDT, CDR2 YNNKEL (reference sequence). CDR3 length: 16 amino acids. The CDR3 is CASSQDPPDRDTEAFS. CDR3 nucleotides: TGTGCCAGCAGCCAAGATCCCCCGGATAGGGACACTGAAGCTTTCTCT.

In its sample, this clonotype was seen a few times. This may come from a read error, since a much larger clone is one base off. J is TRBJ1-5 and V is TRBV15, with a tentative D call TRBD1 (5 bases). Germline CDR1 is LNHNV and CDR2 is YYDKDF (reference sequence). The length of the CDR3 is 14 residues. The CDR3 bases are TGTGTCACCAGCGGAGGCAGGGGCAATCAGCCCCAGCATTTT. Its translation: CVTSGGRGNQPQHF.

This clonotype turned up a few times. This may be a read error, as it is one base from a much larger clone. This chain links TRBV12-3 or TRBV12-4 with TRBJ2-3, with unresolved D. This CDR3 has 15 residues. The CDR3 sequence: CASRSRSLRTDAQYF. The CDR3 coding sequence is TGTGCCAGCCGGTCTAGGAGTTTAAGAACAGATGCGCAGTATTTT.

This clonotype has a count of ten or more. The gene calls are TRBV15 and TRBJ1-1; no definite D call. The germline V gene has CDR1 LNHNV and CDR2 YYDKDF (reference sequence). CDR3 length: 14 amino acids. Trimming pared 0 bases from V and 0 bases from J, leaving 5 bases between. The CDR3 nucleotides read TGTGCCACCAGCAGAGATAGAATGAACACTGAAGCTTTCTTT. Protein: CATSRDRMNTEAFF.

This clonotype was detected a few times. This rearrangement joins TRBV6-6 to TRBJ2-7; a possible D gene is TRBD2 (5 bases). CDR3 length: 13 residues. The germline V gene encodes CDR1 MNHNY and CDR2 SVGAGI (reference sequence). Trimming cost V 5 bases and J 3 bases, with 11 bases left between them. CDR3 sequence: CASSGVEGYEQYF. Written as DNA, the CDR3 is TGTGCCAGCAGTGGGGTCGAGGGCTACGAGCAGTACTTC.

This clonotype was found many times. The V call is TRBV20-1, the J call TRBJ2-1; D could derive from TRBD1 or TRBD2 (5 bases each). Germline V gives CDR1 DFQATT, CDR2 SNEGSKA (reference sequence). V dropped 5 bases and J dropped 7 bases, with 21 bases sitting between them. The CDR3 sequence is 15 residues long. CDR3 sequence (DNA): TGCAGTGCTGAGTCCCCGAGGGGCGGAAGTAATGAGCAGTTCTTC. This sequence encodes CSAESPRGGSNEQFF.

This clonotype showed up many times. The CDR3 DNA reads as TGTGCCAGCAGCCGACTAGCCCCCTCCTACAATGAGCAGTTCTTC. Translating gives CASSRLAPSYNEQFF. V is TRBV7-2 and J is TRBJ2-1, with TRBD2 matching 7 bases. This CDR3 is 15 amino acids long. With 5 bases clipped from V and 0 bases from J, the junction kept 4 bases outside the gene matches. Looked up from germline, CDR1 is SGHTA and CDR2 is FQGNSA.

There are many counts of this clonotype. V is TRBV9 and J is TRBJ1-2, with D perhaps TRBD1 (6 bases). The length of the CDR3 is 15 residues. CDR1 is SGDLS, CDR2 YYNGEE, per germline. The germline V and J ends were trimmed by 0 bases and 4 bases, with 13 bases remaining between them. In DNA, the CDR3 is TGTGCCAGCAGCGTAGGCGCCCGGGACATCTATGGCTACACCTTC. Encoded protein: CASSVGARDIYGYTF.

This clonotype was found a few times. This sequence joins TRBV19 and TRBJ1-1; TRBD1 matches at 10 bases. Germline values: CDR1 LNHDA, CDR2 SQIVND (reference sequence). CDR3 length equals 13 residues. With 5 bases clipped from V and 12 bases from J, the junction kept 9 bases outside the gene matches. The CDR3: CASSFLTGGSTFF. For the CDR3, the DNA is TGTGCCAGTAGTTTCCTGACAGGGGGCTCGACTTTCTTT.

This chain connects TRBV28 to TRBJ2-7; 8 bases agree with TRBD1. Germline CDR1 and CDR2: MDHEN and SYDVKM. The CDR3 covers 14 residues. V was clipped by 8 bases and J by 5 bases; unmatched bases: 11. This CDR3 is CASLRTGSSDEQYF. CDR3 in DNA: TGTGCCAGCCTCAGGACAGGGTCCTCTGACGAGCAGTACTTC.

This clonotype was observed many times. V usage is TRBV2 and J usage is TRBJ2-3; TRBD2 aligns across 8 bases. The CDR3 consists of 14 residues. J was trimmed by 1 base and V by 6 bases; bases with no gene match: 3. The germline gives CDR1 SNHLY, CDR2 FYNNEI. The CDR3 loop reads CASSGGARTDTQYF. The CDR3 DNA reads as TGTGCCAGCAGCGGGGGGGCCCGCACAGATACGCAGTATTTT.

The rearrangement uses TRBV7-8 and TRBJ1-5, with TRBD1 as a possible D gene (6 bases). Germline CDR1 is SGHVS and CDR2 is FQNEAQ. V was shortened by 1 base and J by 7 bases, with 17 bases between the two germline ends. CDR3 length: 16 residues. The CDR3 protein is CASSLGGAGVGQPQHF. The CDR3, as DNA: TGTGCCAGCAGCTTAGGAGGTGCAGGGGTGGGACAGCCCCAGCATTTT.

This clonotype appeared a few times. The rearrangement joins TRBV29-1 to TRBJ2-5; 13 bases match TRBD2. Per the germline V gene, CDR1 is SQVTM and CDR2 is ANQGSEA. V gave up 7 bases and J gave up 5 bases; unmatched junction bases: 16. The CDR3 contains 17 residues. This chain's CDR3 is CSAADRVGTSGMETQYF. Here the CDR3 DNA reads TGCAGCGCCGCGGACAGGGTGGGGACTAGCGGGATGGAGACCCAGTACTTC. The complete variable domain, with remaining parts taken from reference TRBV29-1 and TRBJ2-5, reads SAVISQKPSRDICQRGTSLTIQCQVDSQVTMMFWYRQQPGQSLTLIATANQGSEATYESGFVIDKFPISRPNLTFSTLTVSNMSPEDSSIYLCSAADRVGTSGMETQYFGPGTRLLVL.

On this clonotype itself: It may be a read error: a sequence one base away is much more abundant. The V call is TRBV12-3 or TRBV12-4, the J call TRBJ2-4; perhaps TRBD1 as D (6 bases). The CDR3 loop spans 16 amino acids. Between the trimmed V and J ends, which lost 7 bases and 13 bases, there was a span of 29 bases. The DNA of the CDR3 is TGTGCCAGCACTAAAATGGGGGCAGGCCGGGTGTGGGAGCAGTACTTC. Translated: CASTKMGAGRVWEQYF.

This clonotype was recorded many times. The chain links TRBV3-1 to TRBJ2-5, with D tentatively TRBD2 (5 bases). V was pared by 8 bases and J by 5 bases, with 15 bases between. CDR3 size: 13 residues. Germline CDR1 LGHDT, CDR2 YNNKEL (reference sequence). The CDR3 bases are TGTGCCAGCGGTGGGAGCGTAGGGGAGACCCAGTACTTC. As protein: CASGGSVGETQYF.

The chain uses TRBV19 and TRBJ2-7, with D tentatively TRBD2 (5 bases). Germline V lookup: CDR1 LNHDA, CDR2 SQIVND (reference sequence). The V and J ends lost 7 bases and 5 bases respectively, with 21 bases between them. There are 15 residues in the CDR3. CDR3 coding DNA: TGTGCCAGTACCGAGGACGCCGGAGGTTTGGACGAGCAGTACTTC. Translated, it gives CASTEDAGGLDEQYF.

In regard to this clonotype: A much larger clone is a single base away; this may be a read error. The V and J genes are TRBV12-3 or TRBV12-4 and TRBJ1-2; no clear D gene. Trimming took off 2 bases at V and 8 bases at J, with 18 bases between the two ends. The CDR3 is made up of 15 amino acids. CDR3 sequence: CASSLRPGSTGGYTF. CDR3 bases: TGTGCCAGCAGTTTACGGCCGGGCTCCACCGGAGGCTACACCTTC.

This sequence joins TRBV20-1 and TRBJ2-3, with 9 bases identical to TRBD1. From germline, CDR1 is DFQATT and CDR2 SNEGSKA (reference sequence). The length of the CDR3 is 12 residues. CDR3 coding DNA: TGCAGAGGGACAGGGCACACAGATACGCAGTATTTT. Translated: CRGTGHTDTQYF.

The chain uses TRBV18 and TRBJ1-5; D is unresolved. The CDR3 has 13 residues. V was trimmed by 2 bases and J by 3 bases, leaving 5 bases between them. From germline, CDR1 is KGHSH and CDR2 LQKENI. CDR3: CASSPGFNQPQHF. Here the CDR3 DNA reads TGTGCCAGCTCACCAGGTTTCAATCAGCCCCAGCATTTT. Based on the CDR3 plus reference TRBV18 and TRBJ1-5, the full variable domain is NAGVMQNPRHLVRRRGQEARLRCSPMKGHSHVYWYRQLPEEGLKFMVYLQKENIIDESGMPKERFSAEFPKEGPSILRIQQVVRGDSAAYFCASSPGFNQPQHFGDGTRLSIL.

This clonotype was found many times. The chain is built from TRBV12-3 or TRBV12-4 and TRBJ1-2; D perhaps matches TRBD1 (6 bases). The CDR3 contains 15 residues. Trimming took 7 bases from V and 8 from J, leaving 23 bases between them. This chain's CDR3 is CASKITLGQRRGYTF. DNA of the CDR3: TGTGCCAGCAAGATTACGCTTGGACAGCGAAGGGGCTACACCTTC.

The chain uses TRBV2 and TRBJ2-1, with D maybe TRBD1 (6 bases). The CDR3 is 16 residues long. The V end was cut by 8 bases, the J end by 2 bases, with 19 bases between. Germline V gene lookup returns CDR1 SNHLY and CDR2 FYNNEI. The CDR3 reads CASHDPVGQTYNEQFF. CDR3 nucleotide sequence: TGTGCCAGCCACGACCCCGTTGGACAGACCTACAATGAGCAGTTCTTC.

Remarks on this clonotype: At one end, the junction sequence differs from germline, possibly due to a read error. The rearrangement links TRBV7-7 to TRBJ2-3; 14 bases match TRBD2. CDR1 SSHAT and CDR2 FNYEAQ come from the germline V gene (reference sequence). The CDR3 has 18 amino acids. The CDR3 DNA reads TGTGCTAGCAGCTTAGGACGGGGACTAGCGGGAGTAACAGATACGCAGTATTTT. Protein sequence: CASSLGRGLAGVTDTQYF.